Below are 2 T cell receptor beta chains sequenced from a single sample in a study of T cell repertoires in cytomegalovirus infection (dated by TCRdb to the late 2010s). The data were produced on an Illumina HiSeq 1500. TCRdb ran its own pipeline on the public reads, namely fastp trimming at Q25 and MiXCR clone calling, and kept in-frame beta chains. When rows share a CDR3 protein, they turn into one entry using the most common DNA and genes. Across this sample there are more than 650,000 distinct CDR3 sequences, with approximately 34% seen only once. The ten largest clones add up to around 2.8% of the sample. Source material: PBMCs. The receptors here all came from a human donor in good health (CMV status not recorded). Some clones in this sample may be carry-over from other donors' samples.

The V and J genes are TRBV28 and TRBJ1-1; TRBD1 matches at 9 bases. The CDR3 has 16 residues. Trimming cost V 7 bases and J 3 bases; bases outside gene matches: 12. CDR1 is MDHEN and CDR2 is SYDVKM in the germline V gene. The CDR3 reads CASTDYRGLPYTEAFF. For the CDR3, the DNA is TGTGCCAGCACCGATTACAGGGGGCTTCCGTACACTGAAGCTTTCTTT.

The table lists this clonotype with many counts. The rearrangement joins TRBV7-3 to TRBJ2-1; no firm D call. From germline, CDR1 is SGHTA and CDR2 FQGTGA. The CDR3 spans 13 residues. V was pared by 2 bases and J by 5 bases, with 7 bases between. CDR3 DNA sequence: TGTGCCAGCAGCTTACGATTCCACAATGAGCAGTTCTTC. It yields the protein CASSLRFHNEQFF.